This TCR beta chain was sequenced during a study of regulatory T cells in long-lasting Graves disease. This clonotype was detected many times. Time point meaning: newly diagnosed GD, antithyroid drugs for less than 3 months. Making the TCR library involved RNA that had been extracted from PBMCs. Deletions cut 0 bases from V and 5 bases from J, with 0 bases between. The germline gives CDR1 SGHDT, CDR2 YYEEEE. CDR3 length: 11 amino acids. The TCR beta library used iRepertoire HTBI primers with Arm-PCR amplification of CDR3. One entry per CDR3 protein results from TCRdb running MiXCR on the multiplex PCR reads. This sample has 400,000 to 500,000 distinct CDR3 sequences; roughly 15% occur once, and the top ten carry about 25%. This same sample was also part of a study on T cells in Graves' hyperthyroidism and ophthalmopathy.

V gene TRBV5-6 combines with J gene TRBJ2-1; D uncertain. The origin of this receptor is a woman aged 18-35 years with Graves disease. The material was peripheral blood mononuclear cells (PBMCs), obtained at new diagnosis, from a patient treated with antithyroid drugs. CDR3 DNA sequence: TGTGCCAGCAGCTTGGACAATGAGCAGTTCTTC. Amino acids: CASSLDNEQFF.